Below are 10 T cell receptor beta chains sequenced from a single sample in a study of circulating tumor DNA in untreated peripheral T-cell lymphoma. Using immunoSEQ multiplex PCR, the repertoire was profiled, and TCRdb retains in-frame clones only, with some absent. This table holds just over 550 clones, approximately 77% found once. The sample comprised cell-free DNA from blood serum. These receptors all stem from a human donor with peripheral T-cell lymphoma.

In its sample, this clone was seen once. The rearrangement joins TRBV7-9 to TRBJ1-2; the D gene is possibly TRBD1 (6 bases). Germline V gene lookup returns CDR1 SEHNR and CDR2 FQNEAQ (reference sequence). The CDR3 has 15 amino acids. V was trimmed by 3 bases and J by 6 bases, leaving 17 bases between them. This CDR3 is CASSFERLQGNGYTF. The CDR3 DNA is TGTGCCAGCAGCTTCGAAAGATTACAGGGAAATGGCTACACCTTC.

This rearrangement joins TRBV28 to TRBJ1-1; D unclear. Deletions cut 4 bases from V and 1 base from J, with 16 bases between. The germline V gene has CDR1 MDHEN and CDR2 SYDVKM. This CDR3 has 16 residues. DNA of the CDR3: TGTGCCAGCAGTTCTTTAGGGTCAGGCCCGAACACTGAAGCTTTCTTT. Translated, it gives CASSSLGSGPNTEAFF.

The rearrangement links TRBV29-1 to TRBJ2-7; 7 bases are a match to TRBD2. The junction had 27 bases not matched to a gene; V was cut back by 8 bases and J by 2 bases. Germline V CDR1 and CDR2: SQVTM, ANQGSEA. This CDR3 has 19 residues. The CDR3 DNA reads TGCAGCCACCCCCTAATGCGGGGGATTGAGCGGGAAGTCGCCTACGAGCAGTACTTC. Translation gives CSHPLMRGIEREVAYEQYF.

This clone was recorded a few times. The chain uses TRBV4-1 and TRBJ2-7, with 8 nucleotides matching TRBD2. Germline trimming cut 0 bases from V and 3 bases from J; bases unmatched to any gene: 7. CDR1 and CDR2 from the germline V gene are MGHRA and YSYEKL. CDR3 length equals 16 residues. This CDR3 is CASSQDQTGGYYEQYF. The CDR3 coding sequence is TGCGCCAGCAGCCAAGATCAAACGGGAGGGTACTACGAGCAGTACTTC.

V and J are TRBV7-2 and TRBJ1-3, with a possible D match to TRBD1 (5 bases). The CDR3 has 18 amino acids. V was cut by 1 base and J by 2 bases, with 18 bases left in between. The germline CDR1 and CDR2 sequences are SGHTA and FQGNSA. The CDR3 loop is CASSLGALPLGPGNTIYF. CDR3 in DNA: TGTGCCAGCAGCTTAGGGGCCCTACCCCTGGGGCCTGGAAACACCATATATTTT.

The rearrangement joins TRBV27 to TRBJ2-2, with D hard to call. The germline V and J ends were trimmed by 5 bases and 7 bases, with 8 bases remaining between them. CDR1 is MNHEY and CDR2 is SMNVEV in the germline V gene (reference sequence). This CDR3 region has 12 residues. The CDR3 spells CASSLDLGELFF. CDR3 in DNA: TGTGCCAGCAGTCTCGACCTCGGGGAGCTGTTTTTT.

This clone has a handful of counts. This CDR3 reads CASSLGSYEQYV. CDR3 nucleotides: TGTGCCAGCAGCTTGGGAAGCTACGAGCAGTACGTC. V is TRBV7-9 and J is TRBJ2-7; D is uncertain. V was shortened by 3 bases and J by 3 bases, with 6 bases between the two germline ends. CDR3 size: 12 residues. Germline V gives CDR1 SEHNR, CDR2 FQNEAQ (reference sequence).

The chain has TRBV5-1 and TRBJ1-1, with D unclear. CDR1 and CDR2 (germline): SGHRS, YFSETQ. CDR3 length equals 12 residues. The V end was cut by 4 bases, the J end by 7 bases, with 11 bases between. DNA for the CDR3: TGCGCCAGCAGCCCCGGGCCCGATGAAGCTTTCTTT. Translation: CASSPGPDEAFF.

The chain has TRBV29-1 and TRBJ2-7; weak D call: TRBD1 (5 bases). V lost 3 bases, J lost 5 bases, and 11 bases lay in between. CDR1 SQVTM and CDR2 ANQGSEA come from the germline V gene. This CDR3 region has 12 residues. Here the CDR3 reads CSVDTGPNEQYF. CDR3 in DNA: TGCAGCGTTGATACAGGTCCCAACGAGCAGTACTTC.

J is TRBJ2-1 and V is TRBV6-6; TRBD1 matches at 10 bases. The J segment lost 9 bases and the V segment lost 6 bases, leaving 11 bases of the junction unmatched. CDR3 length: 15 amino acids. Germline assignment: CDR1 MNHNY and CDR2 SVGAGI (reference sequence). This chain's CDR3 is CASSPPGTGVFEQFF. CDR3 nucleotides: TGTGCCAGCAGCCCCCCTGGGACAGGGGTCTTTGAGCAGTTCTTC.